Listed below are T cell receptor beta chains from one sample, sequenced in a study of CD8 T cells in ankylosing spondylitis. A single record per CDR3 protein comes from TCRdb applying MiXCR to the 5' RACE reads. The table has under 300,000 distinct CDR3 sequences, 8% to 9.5% seen once. The sample comprised blood, either unsorted or a sorted T cell fraction (not recorded which). These receptors were obtained from a male donor with ankylosing spondylitis or in good health (not recorded which). CDR3s include the opening cysteine and the closing phenylalanine or tryptophan. The D gene is left open where the match is weak. Size tells how often a clone was seen (once, few, many) or the class of an expanded clone, and some rows leave it out.

J | size | V | D | length | DNA | CDR3
TRBJ2-2 | - | TRBV10-3 | TRBD2 | 15 | TGTGCCATCAGTGAGTCTAGCGGGAGCACCGGGGAGCTGTTTTTT | CAISESSGSTGELFF
TRBJ1-3 | many | TRBV15 | - | 15 | TGTGCCACCAGCAGAGACGCGGACTCTGGAAACACCATATATTTT | CATSRDADSGNTIYF
TRBJ2-7 | many | TRBV6-1 | TRBD1 | 15 | TGTGCCAGCAGTCCTACCGGGACAGGGGACTACGAGCAGTACTTC | CASSPTGTGDYEQYF
TRBJ1-2 | many | TRBV29-1 | - | 11 | TGCAGCGTTGATTGGGGGGACGGCTACACCTTC | CSVDWGDGYTF
TRBJ1-4 | many | TRBV7-2 | - | 17 | TGTGCCAGCAGCTTAGCGTTTCTATCCGGCATCGGAGAAAAACTGTTTTTT | CASSLAFLSGIGEKLFF
TRBJ2-3 | many | TRBV20-1 | TRBD1 | 15 | TGCAGTCTAAACTCCGGGCGACAGGGAAAGGATACGCAGTATTTT | CSLNSGRQGKDTQYF
TRBJ2-1 | - | TRBV7-4 | - | 16 | TGTGCCAGCAGCTTAGTCGAACTAATCCCCCTCAATGAGCAGTTCTTC | CASSLVELIPLNEQFF
TRBJ1-6 | many | TRBV6-2/TRBV6-3 | - | 14 | TGTGCCAGCAGTCCCGGACGGTCAAATTCACCCCTCCACTTT | CASSPGRSNSPLHF
TRBJ1-5 | once | TRBV12-3/TRBV12-4 | TRBD1 | 16 | TGTGCCAGCAGCCTGGCTCGACAGGGAAGCAATCAGCCCCAGCATTTT | CASSLARQGSNQPQHF
TRBJ1-2 | - | TRBV12-3/TRBV12-4 | - | 11 | TGTGCCAGCAGTTTCGGGGGTGGCTACACCTTC | CASSFGGGYTF
TRBJ2-3 | - | TRBV7-8 | TRBD1 | 15 | TGTGCCAGCAGCTCGACAGGGGGCATCGCAGATACGCAGTATTTT | CASSSTGGIADTQYF
TRBJ2-7 | few | TRBV10-3 | TRBD2 | 15 | TGTGCCATCAGGGGACTAGCGGACGTGGGGGTGCAGCAGTACTTC | CAIRGLADVGVQQYF
TRBJ2-1 | - | TRBV6-1 | - | 14 | TGTGCCAGCAGTGCGGACGTAGGCTACAATGAGCAGTTCTTC | CASSADVGYNEQFF
TRBJ2-7 | many | TRBV18 | TRBD2 | 14 | TGTGCCAGCACTAGGACTAGCGGGAGATACGAGCAGTACTTC | CASTRTSGRYEQYF
TRBJ2-7 | - | TRBV6-6 | - | 12 | TGTGCCAGCAACAGCGGTTCCTACGAGCAGTACTTC | CASNSGSYEQYF
TRBJ2-1 | many | TRBV11-3 | - | 11 | TGTGCCAGCAGCTCGGGGAATGAGCAGTTCTTC | CASSSGNEQFF
TRBJ1-1 | many | TRBV29-1 | - | 11 | TGCAGCGGGGCTGTGAACACTGAAGCTTTCTTT | CSGAVNTEAFF
TRBJ2-7 | many | TRBV7-9 | - | 14 | TGTGCCAGCAGCCCGACAGGCTGGTATGACGAGCAGTACTTC | CASSPTGWYDEQYF
TRBJ1-1 | many | TRBV20-1 | TRBD1 | 13 | TGCAGTGCAAGAACGGACAGGGGATCTGAAGCTTTCTTT | CSARTDRGSEAFF
TRBJ2-1 | - | TRBV20-1 | TRBD2 | 12 | TGCAGTGCTAGAGTGGGCGGGGGATTCGCGTTCTTC | CSARVGGGFAFF
TRBJ2-3 | many | TRBV7-3 | - | 16 | TGTGCCAGCAGCTTAAGAGCGGCCGGGGGGCCGAATACGCAGTATTTT | CASSLRAAGGPNTQYF
TRBJ1-2 | many | TRBV7-2 | - | 14 | TGTGCCAGCAGCCCCCGGGACATCCCTAGTGGCTACACCTTC | CASSPRDIPSGYTF
TRBJ2-1 | many | TRBV11-2 | - | 13 | TGTGCCAGCAGCTTAGGAGTGTGGGATGAGCAGTTCTTC | CASSLGVWDEQFF
TRBJ1-1 | many | TRBV6-5 | TRBD1 | 15 | TGTGCCAGCAGTTTTCGACAGGGACTGAACACTGAAGCTTTCTTT | CASSFRQGLNTEAFF
TRBJ2-3 | - | TRBV7-2 | - | 14 | TGTGCCAGCAGCCCGGGGGCGGGGCCAGATACGCAGTATTTT | CASSPGAGPDTQYF
TRBJ2-1 | few | TRBV11-2 | - | 12 | TGTGCCAGCAGCCCGCTGGCTGGGGAGCAGTTCTTC | CASSPLAGEQFF
TRBJ2-2 | - | TRBV7-8 | TRBD2 | 16 | TGTGCCAGCAGCTTAATGGTGCGGGGGGCCACCGGGGAGCTGTTTTTT | CASSLMVRGATGELFF
TRBJ1-2 | many | TRBV6-1 | TRBD1 | 15 | TGTGCCAGCAGTGAACCCGGGACAGCCGAGAATGGCTACACCTTC | CASSEPGTAENGYTF
TRBJ2-7 | many | TRBV5-1 | - | 14 | TGCGCCAGCAGCTTGGTTCGGGGGTCCTACGAGCAGTACTTC | CASSLVRGSYEQYF
TRBJ2-2 | - | TRBV5-4 | TRBD1 | 21 | TGTGCCAGCAGCTTGAGTTTCATCGGACAGGGTTTAATGGCGAGCACCGGGGAGCTGTTTTTT | CASSLSFIGQGLMASTGELFF
TRBJ2-7 | many | TRBV7-2 | - | 14 | TGTGCCAGCAGCTTAGTAGAGGGGATCGACGAGCAGTACTTC | CASSLVEGIDEQYF
TRBJ2-1 | many | TRBV11-2 | - | 18 | TGTGCCAGCAGCTTAGGTGACAGCCTGACTCGCTCCTACAATGAGCAGTTCTTC | CASSLGDSLTRSYNEQFF
TRBJ2-1 | many | TRBV27 | - | 15 | TGTGCCAGCAGTTCACCCTACGACAGGATGAATGAGCAGTTCTTC | CASSSPYDRMNEQFF
TRBJ2-1 | - | TRBV14 | - | 18 | TGTGCCAGCAGCCAAGGTCAGGATCGCGGAACCCTCTACAATGAGCAGTTCTTC | CASSQGQDRGTLYNEQFF
TRBJ2-5 | many | TRBV12-3/TRBV12-4 | - | 15 | TGTGCCAGCAGTGAAGGAACACCAAGGAGGGAGACCCAGTACTTC | CASSEGTPRRETQYF
TRBJ2-5 | many | TRBV10-3 | TRBD2 | 18 | TGTGCCATCAGTGAGTCGAGATGGCGCGGGGGGGCCCAAGAGACCCAGTACTTC | CAISESRWRGGAQETQYF
TRBJ2-2 | many | TRBV10-3 | - | 12 | TGTGCCATCACTACAGGGACCGGGGAGCTGTTTTTT | CAITTGTGELFF
TRBJ1-1 | few | TRBV7-2 | - | 14 | TGTGCCACCTTTCTGCCCTTGGGAGGCACTGAAGCTTTCTTT | CATFLPLGGTEAFF
TRBJ2-2 | many | TRBV6-2/TRBV6-3 | - | 13 | TGTGCCAGCAGTGGGACCGAACGCGGGGAGCTGTTTTTT | CASSGTERGELFF
TRBJ2-7 | many | TRBV20-1 | - | 12 | TGCAGTGCTAGAGTACCGGGCTACGAGCAGTACTTC | CSARVPGYEQYF
TRBJ2-3 | many | TRBV20-1 | - | 15 | TGCAGTGCTAGAGGGACGACCACAGGGCCAGATACGCAGTATTTT | CSARGTTTGPDTQYF
TRBJ1-2 | few | TRBV5-8 | - | 14 | TGTGCCAGCAGTCCACAGGGTTATAACTATGGCTACACCTTC | CASSPQGYNYGYTF
TRBJ1-3 | few | TRBV12-3/TRBV12-4 | - | 14 | TGTGCCAGCAGGCTTGACGGAGGCAGAAACACCATATATTTT | CASRLDGGRNTIYF
TRBJ2-2 | many | TRBV14 | - | 14 | TGTGCCAGCAGCCAATCATGGAACACCGGGGAGCTGTTTTTT | CASSQSWNTGELFF
TRBJ2-1 | many | TRBV4-3 | - | 17 | TGCGCCAGCAGCCAAGACCTCCCCTCAGGCTCCTACAATGAGCAGTTCTTC | CASSQDLPSGSYNEQFF
TRBJ2-5 | many | TRBV6-1 | - | 14 | TGTGCCAGCAGTCTTTTAAGCCCCCAAGAGACCCAGTACTTC | CASSLLSPQETQYF
TRBJ2-1 | - | TRBV19 | TRBD1 | 14 | TGTGCCAGTAGTATCACGACAGGGGGCAATGAGCAGTTCTTC | CASSITTGGNEQFF
TRBJ2-7 | many | TRBV20-1 | - | 13 | TGCAGTGCTAGGGGTCTTGGAAGTTACGAGCAGTACTTC | CSARGLGSYEQYF
TRBJ1-2 | few | TRBV20-1 | - | 15 | TGCAGTGCTAGAGATGAGTCGAGGGACCTAGATGGCTACACCTTC | CSARDESRDLDGYTF
TRBJ2-3 | many | TRBV29-1 | - | 13 | TGCAGCGTTGAATCATCTCGGGGAGATACGCAGTATTTT | CSVESSRGDTQYF
TRBJ2-2 | many | TRBV4-3 | - | 18 | TGCGCCAGCAGCCCTGGTGTTGGATGGGGGGGCGACACCGGGGAGCTGTTTTTT | CASSPGVGWGGDTGELFF
TRBJ2-1 | - | TRBV29-1 | - | 16 | TGCAGCGTTCAACCCAGGCGCCCTAGCTCCTACAATGAGCAGTTCTTC | CSVQPRRPSSYNEQFF
TRBJ2-1 | many | TRBV7-7 | - | 13 | TGTGCTAGCAGCTTAGCCGAGAACAATGAGCAGTTCTTC | CASSLAENNEQFF